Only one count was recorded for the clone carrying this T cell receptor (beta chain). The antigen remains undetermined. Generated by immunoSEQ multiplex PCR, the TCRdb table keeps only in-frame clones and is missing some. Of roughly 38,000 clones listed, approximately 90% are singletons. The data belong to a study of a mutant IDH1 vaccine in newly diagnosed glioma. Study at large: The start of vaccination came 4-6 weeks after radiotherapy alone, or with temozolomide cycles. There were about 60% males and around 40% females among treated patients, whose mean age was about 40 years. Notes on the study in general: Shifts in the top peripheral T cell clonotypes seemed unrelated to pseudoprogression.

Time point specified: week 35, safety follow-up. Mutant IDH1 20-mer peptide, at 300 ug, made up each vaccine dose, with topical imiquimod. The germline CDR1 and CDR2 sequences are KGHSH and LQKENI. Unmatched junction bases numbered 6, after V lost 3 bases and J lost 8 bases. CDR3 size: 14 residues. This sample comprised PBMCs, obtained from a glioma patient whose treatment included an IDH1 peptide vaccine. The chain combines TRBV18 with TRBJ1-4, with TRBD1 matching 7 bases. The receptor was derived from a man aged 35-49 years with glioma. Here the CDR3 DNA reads TGTGCCAGCTCACCCCCCGGGACAGCCGAAAAACTGTTTTTT. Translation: CASSPPGTAEKLFF.